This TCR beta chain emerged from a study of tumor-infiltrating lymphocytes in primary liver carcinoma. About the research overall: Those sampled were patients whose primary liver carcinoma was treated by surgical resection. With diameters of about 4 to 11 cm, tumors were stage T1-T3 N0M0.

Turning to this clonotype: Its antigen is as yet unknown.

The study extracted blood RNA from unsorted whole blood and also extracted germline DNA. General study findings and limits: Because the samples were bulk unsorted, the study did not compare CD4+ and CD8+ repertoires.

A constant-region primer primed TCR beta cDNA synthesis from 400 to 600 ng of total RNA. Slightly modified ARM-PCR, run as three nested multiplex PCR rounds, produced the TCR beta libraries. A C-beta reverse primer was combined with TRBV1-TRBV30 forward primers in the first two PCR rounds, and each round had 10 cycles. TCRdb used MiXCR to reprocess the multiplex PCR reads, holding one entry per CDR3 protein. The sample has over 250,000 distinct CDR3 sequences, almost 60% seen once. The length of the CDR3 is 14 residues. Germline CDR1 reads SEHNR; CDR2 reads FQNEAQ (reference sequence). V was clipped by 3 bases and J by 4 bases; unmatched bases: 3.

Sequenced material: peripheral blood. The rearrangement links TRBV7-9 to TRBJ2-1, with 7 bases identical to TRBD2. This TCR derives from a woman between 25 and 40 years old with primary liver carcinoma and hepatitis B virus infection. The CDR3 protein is CASSLPSGYNEQFF. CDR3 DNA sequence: TGTGCCAGCAGCTTGCCTAGCGGTTACAATGAGCAGTTCTTC.